Listed below are T cell receptor beta chains from one sample, sequenced in a study of blood T cell repertoires in COVID-19. Clones were read by immunoSEQ multiplex PCR, and TCRdb kept only the in-frame ones, dropping some. The sample consists of tens of thousands of clones, around nine tenths of them appearing once. The sample consisted of peripheral blood. Receptors originate from a man over 45 with active or convalescent COVID-19. The CDR3 runs from the conserved cysteine through the conserved F or W. Each record gives: V gene, D gene, J gene, clone size, CDR3 protein, CDR3 DNA. A D gene is named only where the DNA matches it firmly. For some rows the clone size is stated as once, few or many, or as a class when expanded; others skip it.

TRBV6-2/TRBV6-3	.	TRBJ2-1	.	CASSTGNEQFF	TGTGCCAGCAGCACAGGGAATGAGCAGTTCTTC
TRBV6-5	.	TRBJ1-2	.	CASRATGTIYGYTF	TGTGCCAGCAGAGCCACCGGGACTATCTATGGCTACACCTTC
TRBV28	.	TRBJ1-2	.	CASGGGGNYGYTF	TGTGCCAGCGGAGGGGGGGGGAACTATGGCTACACCTTC
TRBV29-1	TRBD1	TRBJ1-3	.	CSVGDRAGNTIYF	TGCAGCGTGGGGGACAGAGCTGGAAACACCATATATTTT
TRBV5-1	.	TRBJ1-2	.	CASSLEGQNNGYTF	TGCGCCAGCAGCTTGGAGGGGCAGAATAATGGCTACACCTTC
TRBV2	.	TRBJ2-2	.	CASSERASTGELFF	TGTGCCAGCAGTGAGCGGGCGAGCACCGGGGAGCTGTTTTTT
TRBV14	TRBD1	TRBJ1-2	.	CASSQDLGQGYYGYTF	TGTGCCAGCAGCCAAGATCTGGGACAGGGCTACTATGGCTACACCTTC
TRBV28	TRBD1	TRBJ1-1	.	CASSPGTGWTEAFF	TGTGCCAGCAGTCCCGGGACAGGGTGGACTGAAGCTTTCTTT
TRBV19	TRBD2	TRBJ2-2	.	CASSIRVIAGAVGELFF	TGTGCCAGTAGTATACGTGTAATAGCGGGGGCTGTCGGGGAGCTGTTTTTT
TRBV6-2/TRBV6-3	.	TRBJ2-1	.	CASSYIQYNEQFF	TGTGCCAGCAGTTATATCCAGTACAATGAGCAGTTCTTC
TRBV27	.	TRBJ1-3	.	CASSLGRGAGNTIYF	TGTGCCAGCAGTTTAGGGAGGGGGGCCGGAAACACCATATATTTT
TRBV3-1/TRBV3-2	.	TRBJ1-3	.	CASETDSGSGNTIYF	TGTGCCAGCGAGACGGACAGTGGAAGCGGAAACACCATATATTTT
TRBV6-5	.	TRBJ1-2	.	CASSPVGVNYGYTF	TGTGCCAGCAGTCCGGTAGGGGTCAACTATGGCTACACCTTC
TRBV19	.	TRBJ2-6	.	CASSIAAGGTGANVLTF	TGTGCCAGTAGTATAGCTGCAGGGGGGACTGGGGCCAACGTCCTGACTTTC
TRBV11-3	.	TRBJ2-3	.	CASAPGGGTDTQYF	TGTGCCAGCGCCCCCGGAGGGGGCACAGATACGCAGTATTTT
TRBV4-1	TRBD2	TRBJ2-2	few	CASSLGTSGTGELFF	TGCGCCAGCAGCCTAGGGACTAGCGGCACCGGGGAGCTGTTTTTT
TRBV5-1	TRBD2	TRBJ2-1	.	CASSESGGTYNEQFF	TGCGCCAGCAGCGAAAGCGGGGGGACCTACAATGAGCAGTTCTTC
TRBV14	.	TRBJ1-3	.	CASSNEYPPSGNTIYF	TGTGCCAGCAGCAACGAGTATCCTCCCTCTGGAAACACCATATATTTT
TRBV11-2	.	TRBJ2-2	.	CASSFYGTGELFF	TGTGCCAGCAGCTTCTATGGCACCGGGGAGCTGTTTTTT
TRBV7-2	TRBD1	TRBJ1-1	.	CASSRDSANTEAFF	TGTGCCAGCAGCAGGGACAGTGCTAACACTGAAGCTTTCTTT
TRBV7-8	TRBD2	TRBJ2-5	.	CASSLGTSLETQYF	TGTGCCAGCAGCCTCGGGACTAGCTTGGAGACCCAGTACTTC
TRBV27	.	TRBJ1-1	.	CASSGGPEAFF	TGTGCCAGCTCCGGGGGGCCTGAAGCTTTCTTT
TRBV27	TRBD1	TRBJ1-6	.	CASSPGTGGGNSPLHF	TGTGCCAGCAGCCCCGGGACAGGGGGAGGTAATTCACCCCTCCACTTT
TRBV3-1/TRBV3-2	TRBD2	TRBJ2-1	.	CASSQLAGGREQFF	TGTGCCAGCAGCCAGTTAGCGGGGGGGCGAGAGCAGTTCTTC
TRBV18	TRBD2	TRBJ2-5	.	CASSPGATSGGEETQYF	TGTGCCAGCTCACCTGGCGCGACTAGCGGGGGAGAAGAGACCCAGTACTTC
TRBV21-1	.	TRBJ1-5	.	CASSPDRDSNQPQHF	TGTGCCAGCAGCCCAGACAGGGATAGCAATCAGCCCCAGCATTTT
TRBV28	.	TRBJ1-2	.	CASSPSELVGLGYTF	TGTGCCAGCAGTCCATCGGAACTAGTGGGCCTTGGCTACACCTTC
TRBV2	.	TRBJ1-1	.	CASSVLGEGTEAFF	TGTGCCAGCAGTGTTTTGGGGGAGGGCACTGAAGCTTTCTTT
TRBV2	.	TRBJ2-3	.	CADGRGPSTDTQYF	TGTGCCGATGGGCGGGGACCTAGCACAGATACGCAGTATTTT
TRBV12-5	.	TRBJ2-5	.	CASGPSGGETQYF	TGTGCTAGTGGTCCCTCGGGTGGAGAGACCCAGTACTTC
TRBV5-7	.	TRBJ1-3	.	CASSLVGRTPGNTIYF	TGTGCCAGCAGCTTGGTTGGTAGGACACCAGGAAACACCATATATTTT
TRBV3-1/TRBV3-2	.	TRBJ1-1	few	CASSLGGNTEAFF	TGTGCCAGCAGCCTAGGAGGGAACACTGAAGCTTTCTTT
TRBV3-1/TRBV3-2	.	TRBJ1-6	.	CASSQEVPRSSYNSPLHF	TGTGCCAGCAGCCAAGAGGTACCGCGGAGCTCCTATAATTCACCCCTCCACTTT
TRBV6-5	TRBD1	TRBJ1-4	once	CASRPGTVNEKLFF	TGTGCCAGCAGACCCGGGACAGTTAATGAAAAACTGTTTTTT
TRBV5-6	TRBD1	TRBJ2-4	.	CASSAGTVTRDIQYF	TGTGCCAGCAGCGCAGGGACAGTCACCAGGGACATTCAGTACTTC
TRBV10-3	TRBD1	TRBJ2-7	.	CAISDGQGYPYEQYF	TGTGCCATCAGTGACGGACAGGGTTATCCCTACGAGCAGTACTTC
TRBV19	.	TRBJ2-1	.	CASRAWGSDNEQFF	TGTGCCAGTAGGGCCTGGGGCTCCGACAATGAGCAGTTCTTC
TRBV7-9	.	TRBJ1-1	.	CASSLVSGMNTEAFF	TGTGCCAGCAGCTTAGTGTCGGGAATGAACACTGAAGCTTTCTTT
TRBV7-9	.	TRBJ1-1	once	CASSRLGGTEAFF	TGTGCCAGCAGCCGACTGGGTGGCACTGAAGCTTTCTTT
TRBV5-1	.	TRBJ2-5	once	CASSIGQQETQYF	TGCGCCAGCAGCATCGGACAGCAAGAGACCCAGTACTTC
TRBV4-2	.	TRBJ2-5	.	CASSQAPGKETQYF	TGTGCCAGCAGCCAAGCCCCAGGGAAGGAGACCCAGTACTTC
TRBV4-3	.	TRBJ1-1	.	CASSQDLSTNTEAFF	TGCGCCAGCAGCCAAGATCTAAGCACGAACACTGAAGCTTTCTTT
TRBV7-2	.	TRBJ2-1	.	CASSSGLSHNEQFF	TGTGCCAGCAGTTCTGGACTATCACACAATGAGCAGTTCTTC
TRBV10-3	.	TRBJ2-2	.	CAISESREGGELFF	TGTGCCATCAGTGAGTCGAGGGAAGGCGGGGAGCTGTTTTTT
TRBV19	TRBD1	TRBJ1-1	.	CASSQQGETEAFF	TGTGCCAGTAGTCAACAGGGGGAGACTGAAGCTTTCTTT
TRBV6-2/TRBV6-3	.	TRBJ1-5	.	CASSQGEAQPQHF	TGTGCCAGCAGTCAAGGGGAGGCGCAGCCCCAGCATTTT
TRBV13	.	TRBJ1-3	.	CASSIRDRGLIYF	TGTGCCAGCAGCATCCGGGACCGGGGACTCATATATTTT
TRBV25-1	.	TRBJ1-6	.	CASSETAYNSPLHF	TGTGCCAGCAGTGAGACAGCCTATAATTCACCCCTCCACTTT
TRBV11-2	.	TRBJ1-5	.	CASSLGLGLSNQPQHF	TGTGCCAGCAGCTTAGGTTTGGGACTTAGCAATCAGCCCCAGCATTTT